This T cell receptor (beta chain) was identified during a study of T cells in Graves' hyperthyroidism and ophthalmopathy. This clonotype was counted at least ten times. RNA transcripts were the template for amplifying TCR beta CDR3 regions. When the TCR CDR3 underwent first-round RT-PCR, the HTBI primer set was used. TCRdb ran MiXCR on the multiplex PCR reads and lists one entry per CDR3 protein. This repertoire shows some 770,000 distinct CDR3 sequences, less than 20% found once; its top ten account for approximately 8.4%. The CDR3 spans 14 residues. After removal of 3 bases from V and 7 bases from J, the junction contained 5 bases not matched to a gene. Germline V gene data show CDR1 as SGHRS and CDR2 as YFSETQ.

The rearrangement uses TRBV5-1 and TRBJ2-7; TRBD2 agrees at 12 bases. This TCR was sampled from a man aged 18 to 29 with Graves' hyperthyroidism. Material for sequencing was blood. This chain's CDR3 is CASSSGTSGQEQYF. CDR3 in DNA: TGCGCCAGCAGCTCTGGGACTAGCGGGCAGGAGCAGTACTTC.